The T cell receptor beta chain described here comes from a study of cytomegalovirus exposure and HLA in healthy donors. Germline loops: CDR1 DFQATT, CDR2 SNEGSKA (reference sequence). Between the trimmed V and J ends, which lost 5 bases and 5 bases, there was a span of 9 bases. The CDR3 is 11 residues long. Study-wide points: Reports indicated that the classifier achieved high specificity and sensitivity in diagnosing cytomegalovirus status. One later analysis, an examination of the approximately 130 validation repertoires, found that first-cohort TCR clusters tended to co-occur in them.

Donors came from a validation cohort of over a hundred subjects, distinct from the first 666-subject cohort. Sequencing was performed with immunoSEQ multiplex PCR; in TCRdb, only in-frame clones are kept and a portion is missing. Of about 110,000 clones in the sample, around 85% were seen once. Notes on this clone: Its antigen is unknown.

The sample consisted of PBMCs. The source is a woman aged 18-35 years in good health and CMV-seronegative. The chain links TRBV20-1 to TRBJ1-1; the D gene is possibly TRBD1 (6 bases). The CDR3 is CSAAGVTEAFF. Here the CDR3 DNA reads TGCAGTGCTGCAGGGGTAACTGAAGCTTTCTTT.